What follows are 2 T cell receptor beta chains derived from one specimen sequenced in a study of cytomegalovirus exposure and HLA in healthy donors. Primers included in the PCR were 60 Vbeta and 13 Jbeta primers. TCRdb keeps only in-frame clones here, not all; method: immunoSEQ multiplex PCR. There are tens of thousands of clones in the sample; approximately 70% occur only once, and around 2.3% lies in the top ten. Sequencing used PBMCs. The receptors here all came from a man aged 25-45 years in good health and CMV-seronegative.

The J gene is TRBJ1-2, the V gene TRBV27, with 10 bases identical to TRBD1. Trimming took 6 bases from V and 8 from J; bases not matched to a gene: 6. This CDR3 is built from 13 residues. CDR1 and CDR2 from the germline V gene are MNHEY and SMNVEV (reference sequence). The CDR3 DNA sequence: TGTGCCAGCAGGCCGACAGGGGGCTGGGGCTACACCTTC. Its translation is CASRPTGGWGYTF.

The chain employs TRBV28 and TRBJ2-2; D perhaps matches TRBD1 (5 bases). V was cut by 6 bases and J by 6 bases, with 17 bases left in between. Germline V lookup: CDR1 MDHEN, CDR2 SYDVKM. CDR3 length: 15 amino acids. CDR3 DNA: TGTGCCAGCAGCTCACAACAGGTTGATGCCGGGGAGCTGTTTTTT. This codes for CASSSQQVDAGELFF.